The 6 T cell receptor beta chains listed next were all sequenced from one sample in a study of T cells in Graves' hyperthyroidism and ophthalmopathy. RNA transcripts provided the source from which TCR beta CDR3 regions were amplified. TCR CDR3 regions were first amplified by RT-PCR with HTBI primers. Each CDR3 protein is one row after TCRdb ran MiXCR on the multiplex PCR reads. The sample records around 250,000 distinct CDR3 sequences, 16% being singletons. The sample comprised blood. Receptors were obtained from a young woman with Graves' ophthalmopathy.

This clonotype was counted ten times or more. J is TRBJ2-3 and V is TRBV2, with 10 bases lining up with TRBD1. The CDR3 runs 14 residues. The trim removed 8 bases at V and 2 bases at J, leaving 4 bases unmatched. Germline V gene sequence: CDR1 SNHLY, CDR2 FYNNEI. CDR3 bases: TGTGCCAGCGGGGACAGGGGCCTCACAGATACGCAGTATTTT. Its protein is CASGDRGLTDTQYF.

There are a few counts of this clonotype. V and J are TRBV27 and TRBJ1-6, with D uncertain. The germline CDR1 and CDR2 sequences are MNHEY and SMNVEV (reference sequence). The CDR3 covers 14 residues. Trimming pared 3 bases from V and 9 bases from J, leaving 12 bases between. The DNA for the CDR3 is TGTGCCAGCAGTTTGGGCGTAACGGGTTCACCCCTCCACTTT. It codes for CASSLGVTGSPLHF.

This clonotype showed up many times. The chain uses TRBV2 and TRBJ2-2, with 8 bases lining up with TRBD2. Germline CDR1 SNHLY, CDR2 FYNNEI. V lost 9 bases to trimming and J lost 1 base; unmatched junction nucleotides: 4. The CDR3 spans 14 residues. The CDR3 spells CASLAGRNTGELFF. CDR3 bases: TGTGCCAGTTTAGCGGGGAGGAACACCGGGGAGCTGTTTTTT.

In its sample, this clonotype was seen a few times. Written as DNA, the CDR3 is TGCGCCAGCAGCCCGAGTCCCGTTGATGAAAAACTGTTTTTT. It encodes CASSPSPVDEKLFF. The chain couples TRBV5-1 to TRBJ1-4, with D unclear. The V and J ends lost 4 bases and 6 bases respectively, with 13 bases between them. CDR1 and CDR2 from the germline V gene are SGHRS and YFSETQ. There are 14 residues in the CDR3.

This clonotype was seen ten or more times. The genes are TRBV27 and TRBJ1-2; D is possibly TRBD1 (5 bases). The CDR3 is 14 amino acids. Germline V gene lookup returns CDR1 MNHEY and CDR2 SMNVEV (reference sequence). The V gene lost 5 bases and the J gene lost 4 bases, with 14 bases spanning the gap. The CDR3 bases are TGTGCCAGCAGTCCCTTCCGGGGGGGCTATGGCTACACCTTC. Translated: CASSPFRGGYGYTF.

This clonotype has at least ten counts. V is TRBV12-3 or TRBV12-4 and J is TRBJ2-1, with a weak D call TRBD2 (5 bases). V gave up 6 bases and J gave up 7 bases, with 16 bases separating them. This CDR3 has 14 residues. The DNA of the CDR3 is TGTGCCAGCAGCCCCTCATTGCGGAGGAATGAGCAGTTCTTC. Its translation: CASSPSLRRNEQFF.